These T cell receptor beta chains were read from a single sample in a study of molecular identifiers for immune sequencing clone quantification. Using its own MiXCR run on the PCR reads, TCRdb lists one record per CDR3 protein. The table records 350,000 or so distinct CDR3 sequences, about 22% of them present only once. Source material: naive CD8+ T cells from blood, with Jurkat cell RNA spiked in. These receptors came from a human donor in good health. Some libraries in this study had Jurkat cell RNA spiked in. Each CDR3 is given without its conserved first and last residue.

J,V,CDR3
TRBJ1-1,TRBV7-9,ASSDMNTEAF
TRBJ2-7,TRBV20-1,SASRRGAYEQY
TRBJ2-2,TRBV11-2,ASSLVEAGELF
TRBJ2-7,TRBV29-1,SVEVRGGPAYEQY
TRBJ2-5,TRBV29-1,SVPRDFSETQY
TRBJ1-5,TRBV6-2/TRBV6-3,ASSYNYEEPQH
TRBJ1-5,TRBV2,ASSEAVLPGPQH
.,TRBV5-4,ASSQVADTQH
TRBJ1-2,TRBV28,ASSLFSGGSREYGYT
TRBJ2-1,TRBV4-3,ASSQDLGRDYNEQF
TRBJ2-2,TRBV5-1,ASSLFAGTLAFANTGELF
TRBJ1-1,TRBV19,ASSRGVTEAF
TRBJ2-3,TRBV28,ASSLNSGRIADTQY
TRBJ2-1,TRBV7-8,ASSEGQGLHEQF
TRBJ2-3,TRBV6-2/TRBV6-3,ASSYLAELTDTQY
TRBJ2-4,TRBV5-4,ASSLVGSGEPLAKNIQY
TRBJ2-5,TRBV4-3,ASSQDWIATSLETQY
TRBJ2-3,TRBV12-3/TRBV12-4,ASSFTSGTTDTQY
TRBJ2-7,TRBV19,ASSILPGLAEEQY
TRBJ2-7,TRBV4-3,ASGRGTDSYEQY
TRBJ1-5,TRBV25-1,ASSDPRLVEDSNQPQH
TRBJ2-2,TRBV7-6,ASSSLGANTGELF
TRBJ2-7,TRBV4-1,ASSLSGTSGYEQY
TRBJ1-1,TRBV13,ASSLDGVSEAF
TRBJ1-1,TRBV2,ASSTGGWGTEAF
TRBJ2-1,TRBV3-1,ASSLRMGGRINNEQF
TRBJ1-1,TRBV5-8,ASSWRDRGRTEAF
TRBJ1-5,TRBV28,ASSPGAGGNQPQH
TRBJ2-3,TRBV9,ASSPGGGGDTDTQY
TRBJ1-1,TRBV29-1,SVEGLDTEAF
TRBJ2-7,TRBV7-9,ASSPDGLYEQY
TRBJ1-2,TRBV12-2,ASRLPILGNYGYT
TRBJ2-3,TRBV7-2,ASSEQKLRGGPPDTQY
TRBJ1-1,TRBV30,AWSVPGGRGTEAF
TRBJ1-1,TRBV2,ANGQGIGTEAF
TRBJ2-1,TRBV30,AWDTYYNEQF
TRBJ1-1,TRBV14,ASSPPRTGWSTEAF
TRBJ2-3,TRBV28,ASGRTDPRPDTQY
TRBJ2-3,TRBV14,ASSPGLAGAGYTQY
TRBJ2-3,TRBV5-8,ASSRVAGDDTQY
TRBJ2-3,TRBV7-7,ASSPTRGLAGGRRADTQY
TRBJ1-5,TRBV27,ASSVTGDNQPQH
TRBJ2-5,TRBV5-1,ASSPPYLAGGLAGETQY
TRBJ2-5,TRBV7-9,ASSLSPAESQETQY
TRBJ1-3,TRBV6-1,ASNRIAPENTIY
TRBJ2-7,TRBV27,AGSLGATAYEQY
TRBJ2-7,TRBV6-2/TRBV6-3,ASRPGHQYEQY
TRBJ2-7,TRBV7-6,ASSFEAGQGAGEQY
TRBJ1-1,TRBV12-3/TRBV12-4,ASSPTQGSDTEAF
TRBJ2-3,TRBV7-9,ASSSYTDTQY
TRBJ1-2,TRBV10-3,AISSAGTELSYYGYT
TRBJ2-2,TRBV29-1,SVRGQGAIGELF